This T cell receptor (beta chain) was identified in a study of T cell repertoires in cytomegalovirus infection. About the research overall: Matching HLA type, along with CMV infection, was indicated by public TCR beta signatures.

This clonotype has ten or more counts. Its cognate antigen is unknown. Findings and caveats of the study: Dominating the ex vivo response were HLA-C-restricted CMV-specific TCR beta clonotypes.

The length of the CDR3 is 19 residues. V lost 4 bases, J lost 2 bases, and 24 bases lay in between. Germline CDR1 SEHNR, CDR2 FQNEAQ (reference sequence). Each CDR3 protein is one row after TCRdb ran MiXCR on the reads. The sample includes roughly 860,000 distinct CDR3 sequences, about 30% seen only once; the top ten take 9.5% to 15%. The TCR was taken from a human donor in good health (CMV status not recorded). Some clones in this sample may be carry-over from other donors' samples. Material: cultured CD8+ T cells from PBMCs, obtained from culture after CMV antigen stimulation. This rearrangement joins TRBV7-9 to TRBJ1-5, with D possibly being TRBD1 (6 bases). The CDR3 region has the DNA TGTGCCAGCAGCTGGGCGGATACTGACAGGCGGAGAGGCAATCAGCCCCAGCATTTT. It codes for CASSWADTDRRRGNQPQHF. Full variable domain (remainder filled in from reference TRBV7-9 and TRBJ1-5): DTGVSQNPRHKITKRGQNVTFRCDPISEHNRLYWYRQTLGQGPEFLTYFQNEAQLEKSRLLSDRFSAERPKGSFSTLEIQRTEQGDSAMYLCASSWADTDRRRGNQPQHFGDGTRLSIL.